Given below is one T cell receptor beta chain in context. The antigen is not known. The data belong to a study of T cells expressing NK-cell markers. General study findings and limits: In a few donors, these clonotypes also led the CD3+CD56-NKG2C+ fraction. HCMV specificity of expanded NKG2C+ T cell clones remained unclear.

TCRdb reprocessed the 5' RACE reads and reports one entry per CDR3 protein, with no DNA. In total, the table holds 500,000 to 700,000 distinct CDR3 sequences. The CDR3 runs 15 residues. J is TRBJ2-3 and V is TRBV12-3 or TRBV12-4; lacking DNA, the TRBD1 call made by TCRdb goes unchecked. Input material: blood T cells: a sorted CD56 or NKG2C T cell subset, CD4+ or CD8+ T cells, or bulk PBMC T cells (not recorded which). The sequence was obtained from a man younger than 35 in good health. CDR3: CASRQQGAVRDTQYF.